Here is one T cell receptor (beta chain) with its context. This sample was included in a study of blood T cell repertoires in COVID-19. Turning to the study itself: COVID-19 samples from acute and convalescent phases originated in the United States, Italy and Spain. From T cells, B-cell-depleted T cells, or PBMCs came the material, which was cDNA or gDNA.

Trimming stripped 2 bases from V and 2 bases from J, with 20 bases between. CDR3 length: 17 residues. CDR1 GTSNPN and CDR2 SVGIG come from the germline V gene (reference sequence). Original analysis: Amplification of reference gene primers was used by the study to estimate nucleated cell counts. Sequencing used immunoSEQ multiplex PCR; TCRdb keeps in-frame clones, though not all of them. V and J calls and clone size are copied from that table; D and trimming were computed from the DNA. The repertoire holds some 60,000 clones, 90% seen once, with about 6.2% in the top ten. The rearrangement joins TRBV30 to TRBJ2-3, with D maybe TRBD2 (6 bases). Sequencing was carried out using peripheral blood. The source is a man aged 40-49 years with acute or convalescent COVID-19. CDR3 protein: CAWSFLASSVNTDTQYF. Here the CDR3 DNA reads TGTGCCTGGAGTTTCCTAGCTTCTAGCGTCAACACAGATACGCAGTATTTT.